The 6 T cell receptor beta chains below were found in one sample sequenced in a study of T cells after yellow fever vaccination. TCRdb ran MiXCR on the 5' RACE reads and lists one entry per CDR3 protein. Of roughly 520,000 distinct CDR3 sequences listed, 21% are singletons. Source: PBMCs, taken roughly 20 days after the first yellow fever vaccination. Source of these receptors: a man between 18 and 35 years old who received the YFV17D yellow fever vaccine.

In this sample, this clonotype turned up a few times. This rearrangement joins TRBV12-3 or TRBV12-4 to TRBJ1-4; D ambiguous. Trimming took 2 bases from V and 8 from J, leaving 18 bases between them. The CDR3 is 16 residues long. Here the CDR3 DNA reads TGTGCCAGCAGTTTAATTTACTCGGGGTTTCTAGAAAAACTGTTTTTT. Its protein is CASSLIYSGFLEKLFF.

The J gene is TRBJ2-3, the V gene TRBV9; D perhaps matches TRBD1 (5 bases). Germline-derived CDR1 and CDR2 are SGDLS and YYNGEE. The germline V and J ends were trimmed by 2 bases and 1 base, with 11 bases remaining between them. This CDR3 comprises 15 residues. The CDR3: CASSVRRERTDTQYF. The CDR3, as DNA: TGTGCCAGCAGCGTTCGCAGGGAACGCACAGATACGCAGTATTTT.

This clonotype was picked up a small number of times. This chain joins TRBV6-1 and TRBJ1-6; D is unresolved. The CDR3 has 16 amino acids. The V gene lost 6 bases and the J gene lost 7 bases, with 19 bases spanning the gap. Germline lookup yields CDR1 MNHNS and CDR2 SASEGT. CDR3 sequence reads: CASRDYSFLGNSPLHF. The CDR3 nucleotides are TGTGCCAGCAGGGACTACAGTTTTCTGGGGAATTCACCCCTCCACTTT.

The chain joins TRBV11-2 to TRBJ2-2, with 7 bases lining up with TRBD1. The germline gives CDR1 SGHAT, CDR2 FQNNGV. This CDR3 spans 14 amino acids. V was clipped by 6 bases and J by 4 bases; unmatched bases: 5. The CDR3 DNA sequence: TGTGCCAGCAGACAGGGACAGAGCACCGGGGAGCTGTTTTTT. This translates into CASRQGQSTGELFF. Based on the CDR3 plus reference TRBV11-2 and TRBJ2-2, the full variable domain is EAGVAQSPRYKIIEKRQSVAFWCNPISGHATLYWYQQILGQGPKLLIQFQNNGVVDDSQLPKDRFSAERLKGVDSTLKIQPAKLEDSAVYLCASRQGQSTGELFFGEGSRLTVL.

Remarks on this clonotype: The junction departs from the called germline gene at one end, perhaps through a read error. J is TRBJ2-1 and V is TRBV7-8, with D possibly TRBD1 on 6 matching bases. Germline V gene data show CDR1 as SGHVS and CDR2 as FQNEAQ. This CDR3 contains 15 residues. This CDR3 is CASSLTGLYGIEEFF. CDR3 DNA: TGTGCCAGCAGCCTTACAGGGCTTTATGGAATTGAGGAGTTCTTC.

This clonotype has just a few counts. The J gene is TRBJ2-7, the V gene TRBV29-1, with D unresolved. Germline-derived CDR1 and CDR2 are SQVTM and ANQGSEA. Trimming shortened V by 4 bases and J by 2 bases, and 9 bases separated the two germline ends. This CDR3 comprises 12 residues. CDR3 region: CSVGNRPYEQYF. As DNA, the CDR3 is TGCAGCGTTGGAAACAGACCCTACGAGCAGTACTTC.